This paragraph covers one T cell receptor (beta chain) sequence. The record originates from a study of Graves' ophthalmopathy and Graves' hyperthyroidism. PBMCs came from more than 8 ml of fresh peripheral blood. Investigators amplified TCR beta CDR3 regions from RNA transcripts. Second-round multiplex PCR came after a first-round RT-PCR that employed HTBI primers. Using its own MiXCR run on the multiplex PCR reads, TCRdb lists one record per CDR3 protein. The sample includes about 700,000 distinct CDR3 sequences, more than 40% of them seen just once. Source material: peripheral blood. This clonotype was obtained from an adult man with Graves' ophthalmopathy.

CDR3 sequence: CAASTSGLSYEQYF. The CDR3 coding sequence is TGTGCCGCCTCGACTAGCGGCCTCTCCTACGAGCAGTACTTC. The genes are TRBV27 and TRBJ2-7, with 9 bases aligning to TRBD2. J was trimmed by 0 bases and V by 11 bases; bases with no gene match: 8. Germline V lookup: CDR1 MNHEY, CDR2 SMNVEV (reference sequence). There are 14 residues in the CDR3.